The rows below give T cell receptor beta chains drawn from one sample of a study of T-cell memory formation after mild COVID-19. TCRdb independently ran MiXCR on the 5' RACE reads; one entry per CDR3 protein. The profile shows 450,000 or so distinct CDR3 sequences, more than 20% of them singletons. The sequencing sample was made of PBMCs or a T cell subset sorted from them (not recorded which). The receptors shown here come from an adult woman who had mild COVID-19 (a few samples of this study predate the infection). Cell type and time point are not known. Both conserved end residues are part of each CDR3. A D gene is named only where the DNA matches it firmly. Size is omitted from some rows. Given values are once, few, many or a class for expanded clones.

v_gene	j_gene	abundance	d_gene	CDR3nt	CDR3aa
TRBV7-8	TRBJ1-3	few	-	TGTGCCAGCAGCTTAGCTGGTCGGACAACCATATATTTT	CASSLAGRTTIYF
TRBV20-1	TRBJ2-5	-	-	TGCAGTGTCCAGGGTAGGGAGACCCAGTACTTC	CSVQGRETQYF
TRBV7-2	TRBJ2-1	many	TRBD2	TGTGCCAGCAGCTTAACTAGCGGGGGATACAATGAGCAGTTCTTC	CASSLTSGGYNEQFF
TRBV5-1	TRBJ1-2	-	-	TGCGCCAGCAGCTTGCCCGGGCCGAAAGGCTACACCTTC	CASSLPGPKGYTF
TRBV9	TRBJ2-2	-	-	TGTGCCAGCGGGAACCATAAGGGGACGGGGAACACCGGGGAGCTGTTTTTT	CASGNHKGTGNTGELFF
TRBV5-1	TRBJ2-7	-	-	TGCGCCAGCACCCGGACAGCTACCTCCTACGAGCAGTACTTC	CASTRTATSYEQYF
TRBV7-2	TRBJ2-2	-	TRBD1	TGTGCCAGCAGCTTAACGGGTCCGGGGACAGGGGTCGGGGAGCTGTTTTTT	CASSLTGPGTGVGELFF
TRBV29-1	TRBJ1-1	-	-	TGCAGCGTTGAAGAGGGAGGGATGGGCACTGAAGCTTTCTTT	CSVEEGGMGTEAFF
TRBV6-5	TRBJ2-4	-	-	TGTGCCAGCAGTTTCAGCGTCAAAAACATTCAGTACTTC	CASSFSVKNIQYF
TRBV5-6	TRBJ1-1	once	-	TGTGCCAGCAGCCTACCCGATCTAGGTGCTGAAGCTTTCTTT	CASSLPDLGAEAFF
TRBV12-3/TRBV12-4	TRBJ1-6	few	-	TGTGCCAGCAGTCCGGGAGAAGGGTTATGGAATTCACCCCTCCACTTT	CASSPGEGLWNSPLHF
TRBV6-6	TRBJ1-4	few	-	TGTGCCAGCAGGGGTAGGCAGGGTGATGAAAAACTGTTTTTT	CASRGRQGDEKLFF
TRBV6-4	TRBJ2-3	few	-	TGTGCCAGCAGTGACTCAGGGGACACCACAGATACGCAGTATTTT	CASSDSGDTTDTQYF
TRBV9	TRBJ2-2	-	TRBD2	TGTGCCAGCAGCGTAGCTAGCGGGAGGGTTAATAACGGGGAGCTGTTTTTT	CASSVASGRVNNGELFF